The rows below give T cell receptor beta chains drawn from one sample of a study of radiation and T cells in renal cell carcinoma. TCRdb keeps only in-frame clones here, not all; method: immunoSEQ multiplex PCR. The table has 130,000 to 150,000 clones, about 88% seen once. The starting material was blood, obtained from a patient whose treatment included radiotherapy and nephrectomy. The receptors derive from a woman between 50 and 59 years old with renal cell carcinoma. The conserved cysteine and the conserved F or W are not part of the CDR3 here. The order of the fields is J gene, V gene, CDR3 protein.

TRBJ2-7 TRBV5-1 ASSDRLGIYEQY
TRBJ2-1 TRBV28 ASRPGLAGEQF
TRBJ1-2 TRBV21-1 ASSGPDRPNYGYT
TRBJ2-2 TRBV5-4 ASSGSSGETNTGELF
TRBJ1-1 TRBV9 ASSVAGGGTEAF
TRBJ2-2 TRBV7-2 ASSFRQGAIRELF
TRBJ1-1 TRBV15 ATSRGLTGGRAF
TRBJ2-2 TRBV27 ASRGQYTGELF
TRBJ1-1 TRBV2 ASSELSGPNTEAF
TRBJ1-1 TRBV4-3 ASSQQKTVANTEAF
TRBJ2-5 TRBV6-6 ASRHPGPSETQY
TRBJ1-2 TRBV28 ASSLSQGDGYT
TRBJ1-3 TRBV7-2 ASSLQAAFSGNTIY
TRBJ2-2 TRBV5-1 ASSGQTDSGGELF
TRBJ1-1 TRBV19 ASSLAGMGNTEAF
TRBJ2-3 TRBV30 ARIGPAASGSQGDTQY
TRBJ2-3 TRBV5-6 ASSFRSSTDTQY
TRBJ2-5 TRBV9 ASSVSSGGRETQY
TRBJ1-1 TRBV7-2 ASSLRGEATEAF
TRBJ2-7 TRBV11-2 ASSLGGVQSYEQY
TRBJ1-2 TRBV18 ASSPLWTGYGYT
TRBJ1-1 TRBV9 ASSVATLRVGEAEAF
TRBJ2-2 TRBV6-1 ASKQTNTGELF
TRBJ2-2 TRBV7-9 ASSTEAGDGYGELF
TRBJ1-1 TRBV6-1 ASSEAGGRGAF
TRBJ1-1 TRBV9 ASSARQGADEAF
TRBJ1-5 TRBV6-5 ASRVGDQPQH
TRBJ2-5 TRBV5-4 ASSLNSQETQY
TRBJ2-2 TRBV27 ASSLFTDTGELF
TRBJ2-7 TRBV4-3 ASSQEMDTITYEQY
TRBJ2-7 TRBV7-2 ASSPQTGGYEQY
TRBJ2-5 TRBV23-1 ASSPSDRTQETQY
TRBJ1-1 TRBV10-3 AISRTVNTEAF
TRBJ2-7 TRBV7-2 ASSLERSYEQY
TRBJ1-2 TRBV10-3 AISDRDGNYGYT
TRBJ2-7 TRBV4-3 ASSQDLTDEPNEQY
TRBJ1-2 TRBV13 ASSLGAGTVNYGYT
TRBJ2-7 TRBV27 ASSPGTVSYEQY
TRBJ2-3 TRBV7-2 ASRFSGVSTDTQY
TRBJ1-1 TRBV7-2 ASSSGRVNTEAF
TRBJ1-5 TRBV6-4 ASSDWTQWSNQPQH
TRBJ2-7 TRBV6-6 ASRTLTGTFSYEQY
TRBJ1-1 TRBV25-1 ASSDMGGEDTEAF
TRBJ1-2 TRBV11-2 ASSRRRAGDYGYT
TRBJ2-7 TRBV9 ASSVDPGTYEQY
TRBJ1-1 TRBV19 ASKAGGSNTEAF
TRBJ2-7 TRBV4-3 ASSQEARGFGYEQY
TRBJ2-7 TRBV12-5 ASGCTGTGDYEQY